Listed below are T cell receptor beta chains from one sample, sequenced in a study of T cell repertoires in cytomegalovirus infection. TCRdb recomputed calls from the reads with MiXCR, one row per CDR3 protein. The sample shows over 150,000 distinct CDR3 sequences, approximately 15% of them seen only once. The sequenced sample consisted of PBMCs. These TCRs come from a human donor in good health (CMV status not recorded). Some clones in this sample may be carry-over from other donors' samples. Each CDR3 is given with its conserved first and last residue. A D gene is named only where the DNA matches it firmly. Expanded clones are given a class, and other clones once, few, many or no size at all.

d_call	v_call	cdr3_length	clone_size	j_call	cdr3_aa	cdr3_nt
NA	TRBV19	14	few	TRBJ2-3	CASSIGGITDTQYF	TGTGCCAGTAGTATAGGAGGAATCACAGATACGCAGTATTTT
TRBD2	TRBV10-3	17	NA	TRBJ2-1	CAISDRTSGPTYNEQFF	TGTGCCATCAGTGATCGGACTAGCGGGCCTACCTACAATGAGCAGTTCTTC
NA	TRBV12-3/TRBV12-4	14	NA	TRBJ1-2	CASSSPGLGYGYTF	TGTGCCAGCAGTTCCCCGGGCCTTGGCTATGGCTACACCTTC
NA	TRBV7-2	15	many	TRBJ2-1	CASVPRRSSYNEQFF	TGTGCCAGCGTCCCGAGGAGGAGCTCCTACAATGAGCAGTTCTTC
TRBD1	TRBV20-1	16	NA	TRBJ1-6	CSARDGQGSYNSPLHF	TGCAGTGCTAGAGACGGACAGGGATCCTATAATTCACCCCTCCACTTT
NA	TRBV14	16	many	TRBJ1-1	CASSLRAGRINTEAFF	TGTGCCAGCAGCCTTCGGGCAGGTCGTATAAACACTGAAGCTTTCTTT
NA	TRBV3-1	14	NA	TRBJ2-1	CASSHREVYNEQFF	TGTGCCAGCAGCCACAGGGAGGTGTACAATGAGCAGTTCTTC
TRBD2	TRBV29-1	14	NA	TRBJ2-2	CSVVLAGAYGELFF	TGCAGCGTTGTTCTAGCGGGAGCTTACGGGGAGCTGTTTTTT
NA	TRBV7-9	12	few	TRBJ2-7	CASSLGADEQYF	TGTGCCAGCAGCCTAGGAGCGGACGAGCAGTACTTC
TRBD1	TRBV7-8	18	many	TRBJ2-1	CASSPKAQDRGVFHEQFF	TGTGCCAGCAGCCCAAAGGCCCAGGACAGGGGTGTATTCCATGAGCAGTTCTTC
TRBD1	TRBV27	14	NA	TRBJ2-7	CASSFPGQGNEQYF	TGTGCCAGCAGTTTTCCGGGACAGGGGAACGAGCAGTACTTC
TRBD1	TRBV5-5	14	NA	TRBJ2-7	CASSLTGQRYEQYF	TGTGCCAGCAGCCTGACAGGGCAAAGGTACGAGCAGTACTTC
NA	TRBV19	15	few	TRBJ1-1	CASSIDQGGGTEAFF	TGTGCCAGTAGTATAGATCAGGGCGGGGGCACTGAAGCTTTCTTT
NA	TRBV6-6	13	NA	TRBJ2-7	CASRKDNSYEQYF	TGTGCCAGCAGAAAAGACAATTCCTACGAGCAGTACTTC
NA	TRBV7-3	13	many	TRBJ2-1	CASSLPGQREQFF	TGTGCCAGCAGCTTACCGGGTCAGCGGGAGCAGTTCTTC
NA	TRBV6-1	16	few	TRBJ2-1	CASSEAAAFSYNEQFF	TGTGCCAGCAGTGAAGCGGCGGCTTTCTCCTACAATGAGCAGTTCTTC
TRBD1	TRBV2	10	NA	TRBJ1-1	CAIQGGEAFF	TGTGCCATCCAGGGGGGTGAAGCTTTCTTT
NA	TRBV7-8	17	many	TRBJ2-3	CASSSKETALFTDTQYF	TGTGCCAGCAGCTCAAAAGAAACAGCTCTCTTCACAGATACGCAGTATTTT
NA	TRBV20-1	13	many	TRBJ2-1	CSARDRANNEQFF	TGCAGTGCTAGAGATAGGGCTAACAATGAGCAGTTCTTC
NA	TRBV7-2	14	many	TRBJ2-7	CASSLVGGMGEQYF	TGTGCCAGCAGCTTAGTAGGCGGGATGGGGGAGCAGTACTTC
TRBD2	TRBV6-2/TRBV6-3	16	many	TRBJ2-7	CASSSPSTSGAYEQYF	TGTGCCAGCAGTTCTCCCTCGACTAGCGGAGCCTACGAGCAGTACTTC
NA	TRBV7-3	14	many	TRBJ2-5	CASSFGGAGETQYF	TGTGCCAGCAGCTTTGGTGGGGCAGGAGAGACCCAGTACTTC
NA	TRBV7-2	15	many	TRBJ2-5	CASSLRAADKRPQYF	TGTGCCAGCAGCTTAAGGGCCGCCGATAAGAGACCCCAGTACTTC
NA	TRBV10-3	17	few	TRBJ1-2	CAISESVGSDIPYGYTF	TGTGCCATCAGTGAGTCGGTCGGGTCGGACATACCCTATGGCTACACCTTC
NA	TRBV28	16	few	TRBJ1-1	CASSLRSPGGNTEAFF	TGTGCCAGCAGTTTAAGGTCGCCAGGCGGGAACACTGAAGCTTTCTTT
NA	TRBV25-1	12	few	TRBJ2-7	CASSDQSYEQYF	TGTGCCAGCAGTGACCAGTCCTACGAGCAGTACTTC
NA	TRBV7-2	15	few	TRBJ2-1	CASSLDFSSGNEQFF	TGTGCCAGCAGCTTAGATTTCTCTTCGGGTAATGAGCAGTTCTTC
TRBD2	TRBV4-1	15	many	TRBJ2-7	CASSRAAGGSYEQYF	TGCGCCAGCAGCCGAGCGGCGGGAGGATCCTACGAGCAGTACTTC
NA	TRBV7-2	15	many	TRBJ2-3	CASSSPGVRTDTQYF	TGTGCCAGCAGCTCCCCGGGGGTTCGCACAGATACGCAGTATTTT
NA	TRBV28	16	few	TRBJ2-2	CASSRRDGGLTGELFF	TGTGCCAGCAGCCGCCGGGACGGAGGACTCACCGGGGAGCTGTTTTTT
NA	TRBV20-1	15	once	TRBJ2-3	CSAPKDSPHPDTQYF	TGCAGTGCTCCCAAAGACAGCCCACATCCGGATACGCAGTATTTT
TRBD2	TRBV20-1	17	many	TRBJ2-3	CSAIRLASGVWADTQYF	TGCAGTGCTATAAGGTTGGCTAGCGGGGTCTGGGCAGATACGCAGTATTTT
TRBD2	TRBV7-7	16	many	TRBJ2-1	CASSRAGSGSLDEQFF	TGTGCTAGCAGCCGTGCGGGGAGCGGGAGCCTGGATGAGCAGTTCTTC
NA	TRBV20-1	13	NA	TRBJ1-1	CSAFRAPNTEAFF	TGCAGTGCTTTCCGGGCCCCGAACACTGAAGCTTTCTTT
TRBD1	TRBV28	19	NA	TRBJ1-6	CASSLWQQGWGLNNSPLHF	TGTGCCAGCAGTTTATGGCAACAGGGGTGGGGTCTGAATAATTCACCCCTCCACTTT
NA	TRBV5-8	13	few	TRBJ1-5	CASSFESSQPQHF	TGTGCCAGCAGCTTTGAATCTAGTCAGCCCCAGCATTTT
TRBD2	TRBV30	15	few	TRBJ2-1	CAWSVGTSGATEQFF	TGTGCCTGGAGTGTCGGGACTAGCGGGGCCACTGAGCAGTTCTTC
NA	TRBV12-5	12	many	TRBJ1-2	CASGLLQGTYTF	TGTGCTAGTGGTCTTTTACAGGGCACCTACACCTTC
NA	TRBV6-1	15	many	TRBJ2-3	CASRVRQSGADTQYF	TGTGCCAGCAGGGTCCGGCAGTCGGGGGCAGATACGCAGTATTTT
NA	TRBV11-2	14	few	TRBJ1-2	CASSPSGRAHGYTF	TGTGCCAGCAGCCCCTCCGGCAGGGCGCATGGCTACACCTTC
NA	TRBV12-5	14	few	TRBJ2-1	CASMSGLAYNEQFF	TGTGCTAGTATGAGTGGATTGGCCTACAATGAGCAGTTCTTC
TRBD2	TRBV6-2/TRBV6-3	19	many	TRBJ2-7	CASSYSRPRLAGFTYEQYF	TGTGCCAGCAGTTACTCGAGACCGAGACTAGCGGGCTTTACCTACGAGCAGTACTTC
NA	TRBV28	15	once	TRBJ2-5	CASSLFVGLRETQYF	TGTGCCAGCAGTTTATTTGTAGGGCTGCGAGAGACCCAGTACTTC
NA	TRBV5-1	14	NA	TRBJ2-5	CASSLGSSAETQYF	TGCGCCAGCAGCTTGGGATCCTCCGCAGAGACCCAGTACTTC
TRBD1	TRBV7-2	16	many	TRBJ1-1	CASSLGWTGANTEAFF	TGTGCCAGCAGCTTGGGGTGGACAGGAGCGAACACTGAAGCTTTCTTT
NA	TRBV2	13	NA	TRBJ1-5	CASRTFRNQPQHF	TGTGCCAGCAGAACGTTTAGGAATCAGCCCCAGCATTTT
TRBD2	TRBV28	17	many	TRBJ2-5	CASSLPSGRAVIETQYF	TGTGCCAGCAGCCTCCCTAGCGGGAGGGCCGTGATAGAGACCCAGTACTTC
NA	TRBV7-9	16	many	TRBJ1-2	CASSAGGSETNYGYTF	TGTGCCAGCAGCGCCGGGGGGTCAGAGACTAACTATGGCTACACCTTC
TRBD1	TRBV27	15	many	TRBJ1-5	CATSPWGQSNQPQHF	TGTGCCACCTCCCCCTGGGGACAGTCCAATCAGCCCCAGCATTTT
NA	TRBV7-3	15	few	TRBJ2-1	CASSLIGRSSNEQFF	TGTGCCAGCAGCTTAATTGGCAGGTCCTCGAATGAGCAGTTCTTC